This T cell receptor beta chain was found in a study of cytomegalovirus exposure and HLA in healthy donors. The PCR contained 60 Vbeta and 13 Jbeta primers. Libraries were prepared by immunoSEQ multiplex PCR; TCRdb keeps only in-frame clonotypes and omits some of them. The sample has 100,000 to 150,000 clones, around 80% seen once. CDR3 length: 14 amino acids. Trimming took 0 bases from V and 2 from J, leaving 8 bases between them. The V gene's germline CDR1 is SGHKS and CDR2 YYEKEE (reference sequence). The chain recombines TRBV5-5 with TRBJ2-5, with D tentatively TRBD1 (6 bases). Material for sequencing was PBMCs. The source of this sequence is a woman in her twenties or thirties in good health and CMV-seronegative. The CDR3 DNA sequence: TGTGCCAGCAGCTTGGGGGACAATCAAGAGACCCAGTACTTC. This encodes CASSLGDNQETQYF.